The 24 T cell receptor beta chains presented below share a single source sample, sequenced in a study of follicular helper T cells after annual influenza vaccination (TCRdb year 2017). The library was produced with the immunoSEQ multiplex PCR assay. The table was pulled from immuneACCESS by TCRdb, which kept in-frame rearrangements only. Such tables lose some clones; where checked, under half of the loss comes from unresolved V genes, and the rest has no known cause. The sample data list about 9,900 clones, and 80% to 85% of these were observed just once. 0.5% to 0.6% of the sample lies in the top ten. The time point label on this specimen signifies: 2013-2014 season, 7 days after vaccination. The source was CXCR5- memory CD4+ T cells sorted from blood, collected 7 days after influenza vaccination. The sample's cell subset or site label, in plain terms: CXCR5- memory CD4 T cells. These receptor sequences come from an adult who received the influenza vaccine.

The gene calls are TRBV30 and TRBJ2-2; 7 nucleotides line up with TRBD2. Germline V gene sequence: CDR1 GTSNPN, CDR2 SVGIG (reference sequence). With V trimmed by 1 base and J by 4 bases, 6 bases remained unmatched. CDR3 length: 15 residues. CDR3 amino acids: CAWSEGGISTGELFF. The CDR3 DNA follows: TGTGCCTGGAGTGAGGGAGGGATCTCCACCGGGGAGCTGTTTTTT.

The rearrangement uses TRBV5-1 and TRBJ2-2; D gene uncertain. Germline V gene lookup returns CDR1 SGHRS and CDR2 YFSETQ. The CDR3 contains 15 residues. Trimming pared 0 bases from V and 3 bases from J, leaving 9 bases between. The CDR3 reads CASSLGPPDTGELFF. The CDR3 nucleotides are TGCGCCAGCAGCTTGGGGCCGCCGGACACCGGGGAGCTGTTTTTT.

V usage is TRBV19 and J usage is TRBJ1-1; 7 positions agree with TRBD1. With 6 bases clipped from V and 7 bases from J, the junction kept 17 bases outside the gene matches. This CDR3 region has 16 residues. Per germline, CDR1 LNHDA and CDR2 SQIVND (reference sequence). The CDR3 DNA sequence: TGTGCCAGTAGCGGAATAGGGGGCGCGGGCTTACGTGAAGCTTTCTTT. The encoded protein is CASSGIGGAGLREAFF.

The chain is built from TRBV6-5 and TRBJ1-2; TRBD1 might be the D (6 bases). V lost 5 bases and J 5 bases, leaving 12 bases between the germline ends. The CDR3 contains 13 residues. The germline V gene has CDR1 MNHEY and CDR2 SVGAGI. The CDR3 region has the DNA TGTGCCAGCAGTCTCGACAGGAGGTATGGCTACACCTTC. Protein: CASSLDRRYGYTF.

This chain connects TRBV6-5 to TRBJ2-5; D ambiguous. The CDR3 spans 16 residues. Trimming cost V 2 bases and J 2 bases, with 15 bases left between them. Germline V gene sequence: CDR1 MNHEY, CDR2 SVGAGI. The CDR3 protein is CASSYRSIGFQETQYF. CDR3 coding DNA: TGTGCCAGCAGTTACCGGTCTATCGGGTTTCAAGAGACCCAGTACTTC.

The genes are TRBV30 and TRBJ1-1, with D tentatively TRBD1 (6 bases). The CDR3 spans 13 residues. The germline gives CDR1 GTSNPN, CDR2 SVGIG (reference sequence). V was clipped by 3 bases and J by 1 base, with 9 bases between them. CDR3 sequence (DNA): TGTGCCTGGAGAGGACAGTCGAACACTGAAGCTTTCTTT. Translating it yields CAWRGQSNTEAFF.

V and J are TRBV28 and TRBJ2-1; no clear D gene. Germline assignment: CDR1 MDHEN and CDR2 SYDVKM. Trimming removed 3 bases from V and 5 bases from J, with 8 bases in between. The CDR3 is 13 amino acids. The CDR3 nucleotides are TGTGCCAGCAGTTTCCCCAACCACAATGAGCAGTTCTTC. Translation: CASSFPNHNEQFF.

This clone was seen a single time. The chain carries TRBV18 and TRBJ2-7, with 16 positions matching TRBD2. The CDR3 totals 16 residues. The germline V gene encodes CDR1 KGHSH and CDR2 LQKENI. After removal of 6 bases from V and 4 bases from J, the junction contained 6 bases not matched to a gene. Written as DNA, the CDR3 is TGTGCCAGCTCCCCGGGACTAGCGGGAGGGTTGTACGAGCAGTACTTC. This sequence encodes CASSPGLAGGLYEQYF.

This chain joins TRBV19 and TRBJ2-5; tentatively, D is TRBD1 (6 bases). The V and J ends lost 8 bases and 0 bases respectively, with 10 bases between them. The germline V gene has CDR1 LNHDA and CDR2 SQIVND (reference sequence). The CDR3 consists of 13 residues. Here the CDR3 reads CASHDRHQETQYF. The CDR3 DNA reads TGTGCCAGTCATGACAGGCACCAAGAGACCCAGTACTTC.

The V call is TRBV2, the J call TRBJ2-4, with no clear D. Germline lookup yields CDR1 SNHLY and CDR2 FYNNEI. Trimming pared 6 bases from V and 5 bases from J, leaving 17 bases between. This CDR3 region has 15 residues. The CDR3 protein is CASSRGRSPQNIQYF. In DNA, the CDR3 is TGTGCCAGCAGCCGTGGTCGCAGCCCTCAAAACATTCAGTACTTC. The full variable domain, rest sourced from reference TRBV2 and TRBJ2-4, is EPEVTQTPSHQVTQMGQEVILRCVPISNHLYFYWYRQILGQKVEFLVSFYNNEISEKSEIFDDQFSVERPDGSNFTLKIRSTKLEDSAMYFCASSRGRSPQNIQYFGAGTRLSVL.

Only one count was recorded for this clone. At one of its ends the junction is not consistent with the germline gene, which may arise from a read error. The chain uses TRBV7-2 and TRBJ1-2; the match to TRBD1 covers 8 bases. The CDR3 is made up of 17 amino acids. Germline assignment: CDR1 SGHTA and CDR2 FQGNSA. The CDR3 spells CASSLAPDRGFGYGYTF. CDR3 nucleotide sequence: TGTGCCAGCAGCCTAGCACCTGACAGGGGTTTCGGCTATGGCTACACCTTC.

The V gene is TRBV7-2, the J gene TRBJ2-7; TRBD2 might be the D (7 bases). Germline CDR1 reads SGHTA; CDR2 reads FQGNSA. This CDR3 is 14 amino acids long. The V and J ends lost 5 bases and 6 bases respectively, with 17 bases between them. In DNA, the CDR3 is TGTGCCAGCAGCCCCGCGGGGGCCCCTCGCGAGCAGTACTTC. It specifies CASSPAGAPREQYF.

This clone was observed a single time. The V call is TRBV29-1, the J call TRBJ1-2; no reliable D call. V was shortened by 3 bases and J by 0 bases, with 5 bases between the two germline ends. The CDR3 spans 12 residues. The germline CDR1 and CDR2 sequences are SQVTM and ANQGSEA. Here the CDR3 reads CSVDSTNYGYTF. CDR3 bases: TGCAGCGTTGATTCGACTAACTATGGCTACACCTTC. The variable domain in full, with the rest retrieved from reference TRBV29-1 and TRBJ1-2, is SAVISQKPSRDICQRGTSLTIQCQVDSQVTMMFWYRQQPGQSLTLIATANQGSEATYESGFVIDKFPISRPNLTFSTLTVSNMSPEDSSIYLCSVDSTNYGYTFGSGTRLTVV.

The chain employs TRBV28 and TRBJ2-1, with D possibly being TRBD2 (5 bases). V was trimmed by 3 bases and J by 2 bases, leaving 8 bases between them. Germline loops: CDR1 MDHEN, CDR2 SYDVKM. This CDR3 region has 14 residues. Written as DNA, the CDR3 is TGTGCCAGCAGTTTGCGGGCACCCTACAATGAGCAGTTCTTC. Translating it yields CASSLRAPYNEQFF.

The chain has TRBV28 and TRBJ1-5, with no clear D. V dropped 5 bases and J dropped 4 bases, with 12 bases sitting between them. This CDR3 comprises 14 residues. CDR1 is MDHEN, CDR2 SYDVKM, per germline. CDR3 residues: CASSPTGRNQPQHF. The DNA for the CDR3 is TGTGCCAGCAGTCCAACTGGCCGAAATCAGCCCCAGCATTTT.

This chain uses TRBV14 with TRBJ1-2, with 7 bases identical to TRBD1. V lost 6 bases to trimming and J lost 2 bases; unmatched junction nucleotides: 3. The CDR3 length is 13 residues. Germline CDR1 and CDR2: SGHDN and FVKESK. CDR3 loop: CASSPQGNYGYTF. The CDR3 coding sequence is TGTGCCAGCAGTCCACAGGGGAACTATGGCTACACCTTC.

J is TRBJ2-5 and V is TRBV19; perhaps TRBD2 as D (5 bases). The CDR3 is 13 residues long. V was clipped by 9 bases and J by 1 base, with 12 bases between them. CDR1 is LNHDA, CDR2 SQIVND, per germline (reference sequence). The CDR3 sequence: CASGELFQETQYF. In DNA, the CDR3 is TGTGCCAGCGGGGAGTTGTTCCAAGAGACCCAGTACTTC. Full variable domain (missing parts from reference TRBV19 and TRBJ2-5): DGGITQSPKYLFRKEGQNVTLSCEQNLNHDAMYWYRQDPGQGLRLIYYSQIVNDFQKGDIAEGYSVSREKKESFPLTVTSAQKNPTAFYLCASGELFQETQYFGPGTRLLVL.

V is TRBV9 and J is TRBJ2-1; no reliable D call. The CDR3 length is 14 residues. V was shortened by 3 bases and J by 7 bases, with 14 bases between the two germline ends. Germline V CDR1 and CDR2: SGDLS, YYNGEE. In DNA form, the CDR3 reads TGTGCCAGCAGCGCTTCAGACTCGCTTAATGAGCAGTTCTTC. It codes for CASSASDSLNEQFF.

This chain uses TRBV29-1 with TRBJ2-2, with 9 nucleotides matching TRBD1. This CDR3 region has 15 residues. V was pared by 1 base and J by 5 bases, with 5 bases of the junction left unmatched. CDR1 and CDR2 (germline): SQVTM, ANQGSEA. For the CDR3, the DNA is TGCAGCGTTGAAGTCCTGACAGGGGGGACCGGGGAGCTGTTTTTT. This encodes CSVEVLTGGTGELFF.

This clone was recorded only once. The CDR3: CASRTGGGYGYTF. The CDR3 bases are TGTGCCTCGAGGACAGGGGGAGGATATGGCTACACCTTC. The chain employs TRBV30 and TRBJ1-2, with TRBD1 matching over 10 bases. V was pared by 7 bases and J by 5 bases, with 7 bases of the junction left unmatched. Germline-derived CDR1 and CDR2 are GTSNPN and SVGIG (reference sequence). The CDR3 totals 13 residues.

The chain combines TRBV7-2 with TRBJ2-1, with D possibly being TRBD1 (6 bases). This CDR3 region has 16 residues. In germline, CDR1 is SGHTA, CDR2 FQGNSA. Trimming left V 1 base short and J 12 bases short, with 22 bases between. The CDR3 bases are TGTGCCAGCAGCTTAGGGGGGAACAGGGCGCTTTCGGGGCAGTTCTTC. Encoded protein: CASSLGGNRALSGQFF.

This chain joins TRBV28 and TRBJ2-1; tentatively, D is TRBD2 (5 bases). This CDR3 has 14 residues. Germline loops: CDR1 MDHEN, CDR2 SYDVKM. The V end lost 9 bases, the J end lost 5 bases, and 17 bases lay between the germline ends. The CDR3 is CASFAESGDNEQFF. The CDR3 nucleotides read TGTGCCAGTTTCGCCGAGTCCGGGGACAATGAGCAGTTCTTC. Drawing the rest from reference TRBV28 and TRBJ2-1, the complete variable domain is DVKVTQSSRYLVKRTGEKVFLECVQDMDHENMFWYRQDPGLGLRLIYFSYDVKMKEKGDIPEGYSVSREKKERFSLILESASTNQTSMYLCASFAESGDNEQFFGPGTRLTVL.

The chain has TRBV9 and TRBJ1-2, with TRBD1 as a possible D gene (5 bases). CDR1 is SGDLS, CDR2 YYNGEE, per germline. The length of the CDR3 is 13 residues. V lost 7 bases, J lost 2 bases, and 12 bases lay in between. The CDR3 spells CASSLGPNYGYTF. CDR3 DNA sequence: TGTGCCAGCTCCCTGGGGCCGAACTATGGCTACACCTTC. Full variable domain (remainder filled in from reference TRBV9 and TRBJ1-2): DSGVTQTPKHLITATGQRVTLRCSPRSGDLSVYWYQQSLDQGLQFLIQYYNGEERAKGNILERFSAQQFPDLHSELNLSSLELGDSALYFCASSLGPNYGYTFGSGTRLTVV.

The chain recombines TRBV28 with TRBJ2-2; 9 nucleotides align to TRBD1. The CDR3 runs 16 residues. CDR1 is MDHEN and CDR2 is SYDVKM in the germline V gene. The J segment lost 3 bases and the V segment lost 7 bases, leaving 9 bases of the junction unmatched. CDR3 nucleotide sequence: TGTGCCAGCACCCCCTTCGGGACAGGGTACACCGGGGAGCTGTTTTTT. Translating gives CASTPFGTGYTGELFF.